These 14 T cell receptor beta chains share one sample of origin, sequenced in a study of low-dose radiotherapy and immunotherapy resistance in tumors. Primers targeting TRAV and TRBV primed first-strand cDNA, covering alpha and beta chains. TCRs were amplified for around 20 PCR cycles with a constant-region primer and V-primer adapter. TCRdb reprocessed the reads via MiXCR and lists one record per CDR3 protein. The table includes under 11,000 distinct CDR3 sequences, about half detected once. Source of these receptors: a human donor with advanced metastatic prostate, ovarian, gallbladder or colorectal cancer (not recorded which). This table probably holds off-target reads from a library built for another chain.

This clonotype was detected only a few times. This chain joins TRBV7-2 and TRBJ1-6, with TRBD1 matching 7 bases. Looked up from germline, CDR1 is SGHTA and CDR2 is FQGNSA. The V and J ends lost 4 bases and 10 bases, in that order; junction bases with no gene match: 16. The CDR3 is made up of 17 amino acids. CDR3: CASSSGYRGNFGSPLHF. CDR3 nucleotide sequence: TGTGCCAGCAGCTCGGGGTACAGGGGAAACTTCGGATCACCCCTCCACTTT.

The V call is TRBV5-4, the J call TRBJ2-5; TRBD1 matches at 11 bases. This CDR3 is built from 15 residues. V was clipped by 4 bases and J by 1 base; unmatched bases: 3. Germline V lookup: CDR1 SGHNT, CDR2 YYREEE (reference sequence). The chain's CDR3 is CASSPGTGGQETQYF. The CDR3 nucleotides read TGTGCCAGCAGCCCGGGGACAGGGGGCCAAGAGACCCAGTACTTC.

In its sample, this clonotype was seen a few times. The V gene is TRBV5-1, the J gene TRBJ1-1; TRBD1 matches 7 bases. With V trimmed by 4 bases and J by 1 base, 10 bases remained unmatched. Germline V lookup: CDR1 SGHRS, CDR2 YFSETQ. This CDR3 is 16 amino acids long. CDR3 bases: TGCGCCAGCAGCCCCGACCCGACAGGGAGGAACACTGAAGCTTTCTTT. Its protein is CASSPDPTGRNTEAFF.

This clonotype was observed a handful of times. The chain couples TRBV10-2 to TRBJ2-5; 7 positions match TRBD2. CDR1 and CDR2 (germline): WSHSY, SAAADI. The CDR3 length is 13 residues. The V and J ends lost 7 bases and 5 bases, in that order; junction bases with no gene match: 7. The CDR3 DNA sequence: TGCGCCAGCACGGGACTAATAATGGAGACCCAGTACTTC. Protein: CASTGLIMETQYF.

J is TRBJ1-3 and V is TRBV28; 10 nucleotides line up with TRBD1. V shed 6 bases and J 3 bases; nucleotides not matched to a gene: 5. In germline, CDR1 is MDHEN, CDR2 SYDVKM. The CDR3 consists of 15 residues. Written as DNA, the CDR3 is TGTGCCAGCAGGGAGACAGGGGGCAATGGAAACACCATATATTTT. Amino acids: CASRETGGNGNTIYF.

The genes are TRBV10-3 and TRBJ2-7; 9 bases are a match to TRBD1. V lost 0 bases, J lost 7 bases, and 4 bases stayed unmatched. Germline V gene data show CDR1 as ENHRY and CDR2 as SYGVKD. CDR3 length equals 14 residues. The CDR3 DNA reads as TGTGCCATCAGTGAGTCCGGACAGGGGTGGGAGCAGTACTTC. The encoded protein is CAISESGQGWEQYF.

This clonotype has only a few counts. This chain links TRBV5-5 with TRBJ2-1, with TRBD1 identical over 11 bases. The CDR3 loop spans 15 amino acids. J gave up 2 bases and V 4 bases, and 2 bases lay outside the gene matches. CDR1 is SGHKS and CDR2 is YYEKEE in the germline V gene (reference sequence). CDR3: CASSPDRGPYNEQFF. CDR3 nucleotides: TGTGCCAGCAGCCCGGACAGGGGGCCCTACAATGAGCAGTTCTTC.

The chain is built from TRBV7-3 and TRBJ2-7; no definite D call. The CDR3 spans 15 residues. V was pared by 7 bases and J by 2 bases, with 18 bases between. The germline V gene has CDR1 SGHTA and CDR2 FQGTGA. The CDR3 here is CASNTPPRTAYEQYF. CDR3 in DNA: TGTGCCAGCAATACTCCCCCCCGGACGGCCTACGAGCAGTACTTC.

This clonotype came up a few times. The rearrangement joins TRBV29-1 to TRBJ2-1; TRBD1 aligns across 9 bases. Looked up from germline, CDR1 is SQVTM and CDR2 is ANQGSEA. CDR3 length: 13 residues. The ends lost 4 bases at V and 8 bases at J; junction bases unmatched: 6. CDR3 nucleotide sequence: TGCAGCGTTGTAGGACAGGGGAGGGATGAGCAGTTCTTC. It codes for CSVVGQGRDEQFF.

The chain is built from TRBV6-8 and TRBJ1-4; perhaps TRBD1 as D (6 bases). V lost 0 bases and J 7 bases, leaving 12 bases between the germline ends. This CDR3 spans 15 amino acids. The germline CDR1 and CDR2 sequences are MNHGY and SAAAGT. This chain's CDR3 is CASSYSGGVSEKLFF. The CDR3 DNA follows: TGTGCCAGCAGTTACTCTGGGGGCGTGAGTGAAAAACTGTTTTTT.

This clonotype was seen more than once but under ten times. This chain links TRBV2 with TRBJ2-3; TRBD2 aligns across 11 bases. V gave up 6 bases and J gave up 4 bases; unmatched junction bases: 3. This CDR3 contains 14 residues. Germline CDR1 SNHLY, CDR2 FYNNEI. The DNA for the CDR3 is TGTGCCAGCAGAGTAGCGGGGGGGCCAGATACGCAGTATTTT. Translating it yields CASRVAGGPDTQYF.

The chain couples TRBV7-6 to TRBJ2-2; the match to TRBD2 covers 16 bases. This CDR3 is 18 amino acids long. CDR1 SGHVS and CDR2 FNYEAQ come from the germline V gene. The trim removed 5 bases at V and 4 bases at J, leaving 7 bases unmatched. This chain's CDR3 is CASSPGLAGGPVTGELFF. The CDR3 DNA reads TGTGCCAGCAGCCCGGGACTAGCGGGGGGGCCGGTCACCGGGGAGCTGTTTTTT.

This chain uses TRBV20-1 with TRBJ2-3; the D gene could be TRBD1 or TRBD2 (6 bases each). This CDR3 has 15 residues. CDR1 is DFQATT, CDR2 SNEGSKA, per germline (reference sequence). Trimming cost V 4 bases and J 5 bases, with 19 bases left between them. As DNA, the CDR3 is TGCAGTGCTACGACAGGTTTCGACGGGGGAGATACGCAGTATTTT. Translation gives CSATTGFDGGDTQYF.

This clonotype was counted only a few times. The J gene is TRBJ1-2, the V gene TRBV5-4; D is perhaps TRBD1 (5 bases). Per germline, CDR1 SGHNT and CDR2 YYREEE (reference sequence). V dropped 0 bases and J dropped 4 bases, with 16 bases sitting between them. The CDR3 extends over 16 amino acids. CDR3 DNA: TGTGCCAGCAGCTTGGTTACAGGACGCACTACCTATGGCTACACCTTC. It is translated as CASSLVTGRTTYGYTF. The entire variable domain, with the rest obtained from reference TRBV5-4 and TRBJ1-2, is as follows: ETGVTQSPTHLIKTRGQQVTLRCSSQSGHNTVSWYQQALGQGPQFIFQYYREEENGRGNFPPRFSGLQFPNYSSELNVNALELDDSALYLCASSLVTGRTTYGYTFGSGTRLTVV.